The 7 T cell receptor beta chains below were found in one sample sequenced in a study of PD-1 blockade in classical Hodgkin lymphoma. Time point indicated: cycle 4 day 1 (C4D1), after around six weeks of nivolumab. Exposure to brentuximab vedotin varied, and each patient had relapsed following autologous stem cell transplantation. Some clones are missing from TCRdb's copy, which holds only in-frame ones; the method was immunoSEQ multiplex PCR. Found here are around 25,000 clones, around 70% of them singletons; the top ten hold roughly 19%. Material: peripheral blood mononuclear cells (PBMCs), obtained before the fourth cycle of nivolumab. The receptors were sampled from a human donor with classical Hodgkin lymphoma.

The rearrangement uses TRBV6-6 and TRBJ1-5, with D possibly matching TRBD1 (5 bases). CDR1 and CDR2 from the germline V gene are MNHNY and SVGAGI (reference sequence). This CDR3 spans 14 amino acids. V was clipped by 2 bases and J by 4 bases, with 9 bases between them. CDR3 DNA: TGTGCCAGCAGTTACGGGGGGAGAAATCAGCCCCAGCATTTT. Protein product: CASSYGGRNQPQHF.

The chain couples TRBV6-6 to TRBJ2-5, with TRBD2 matching over 8 bases. The germline gives CDR1 MNHNY, CDR2 SVGAGI (reference sequence). V dropped 8 bases and J dropped 5; count of bases not matched to a gene: 7. The CDR3 is 13 residues long. The CDR3 spells CASLAGRGETQYF. The CDR3 DNA reads TGTGCCAGCCTCGCCGGGAGGGGGGAGACCCAGTACTTC.

The chain joins TRBV7-2 to TRBJ2-5, with TRBD2 identical over 7 bases. The DNA end is a closer match to TRBJ2-7, so the J assignment may be wrong. CDR1 and CDR2 (germline): SGHTA, FQGNSA. The CDR3 contains 16 residues. The CDR3 nucleotides read TGTGCCAGCAGTTACGGGGTGACTAGCAGGACCTACGAGCAGTACTTC. Translated, it gives CASSYGVTSRTYEQYF.

The V gene is TRBV28, the J gene TRBJ1-5, with D uncertain. V shed 5 bases and J shed 7 bases, with 12 bases lying between them. The germline CDR1 and CDR2 sequences are MDHEN and SYDVKM. This CDR3 has 13 amino acids. The CDR3 DNA reads as TGTGCCAGCAGTCCCCTGGCTGGGCAGCCCCAGCATTTT. It codes for CASSPLAGQPQHF.

The rearrangement links TRBV7-2 to TRBJ1-6, with 8 bases fitting TRBD1. V shed 4 bases and J 7 bases; nucleotides not matched to a gene: 6. The V gene's germline CDR1 is SGHTA and CDR2 FQGNSA. The CDR3 is 15 amino acids. This chain's CDR3 is CASSSWGQENSPLHF. The CDR3 DNA follows: TGTGCCAGCAGCTCATGGGGACAGGAAAATTCACCCCTCCACTTT.

The chain uses TRBV11-3 and TRBJ1-1; unclear D gene. Germline V gene data show CDR1 as SGHNT and CDR2 as YENEEA. CDR3 length: 15 residues. Deletions cut 2 bases from V and 6 bases from J, with 16 bases between. The DNA for the CDR3 is TGTGCCAGCAGCTTATGGGCGAGTTACAAGGCTGAAGCTTTCTTT. Protein product: CASSLWASYKAEAFF. Full variable domain (missing parts from reference TRBV11-3 and TRBJ1-1): EAGVVQSPRYKIIEKKQPVAFWCNPISGHNTLYWYLQNLGQGPELLIRYENEEAVDDSQLPKDRFSAERLKGVDSTLKIQPAELGDSAVYLCASSLWASYKAEAFFGQGTRLTVV.

The J gene is TRBJ2-2, the V gene TRBV11-2; D uncertain. The germline V gene encodes CDR1 SGHAT and CDR2 FQNNGV. There are 15 residues in the CDR3. Trimming cost V 2 bases and J 4 bases, with 11 bases left between them. CDR3: CASSLNGQPTGELFF. The DNA for the CDR3 is TGTGCCAGCAGCTTAAATGGTCAGCCCACCGGGGAGCTGTTTTTT.